This TCR beta chain was captured by sequencing in a study of shared clonotypes between healthy human individuals. Study at large: Researchers assigned three CD4 naive, three CD4 memory, two CD8 naive and one CD8 memory plate to each donor. Study outcomes and limitations: Genetic and exposure-history diversity was limited by the few donors. As a rule, naive subsets had a larger estimated richness than memory subsets.

V lost 6 bases and J 2 bases, leaving 8 bases between the germline ends. The CDR3 has 14 residues. Germline V CDR1 and CDR2: MNHNS, SASEGT. Each donor was a Caucasian adult residing in Nashville, Tennessee. With regard to this clone: The antigen remains unidentified.

The data were produced by immunoSEQ multiplex PCR, yet TCRdb's version contains in-frame clones alone and is incomplete. The repertoire consists of about 380,000 clones, with roughly 96% occurring once and the leading ten covering approximately 0.3%. This rearrangement joins TRBV6-1 to TRBJ2-6; D not resolved. This clonotype was obtained from a man under 40 in good health. Sequencing input: memory CD8+ T cells sorted from blood. As to subset: CD45RO+ cells pooled with CCR7-negative TemRA cells. DNA for the CDR3: TGTGCCAGCAGAGGAATCCCTGGGGCCAACGTCCTGACTTTC. Translated, it gives CASRGIPGANVLTF.